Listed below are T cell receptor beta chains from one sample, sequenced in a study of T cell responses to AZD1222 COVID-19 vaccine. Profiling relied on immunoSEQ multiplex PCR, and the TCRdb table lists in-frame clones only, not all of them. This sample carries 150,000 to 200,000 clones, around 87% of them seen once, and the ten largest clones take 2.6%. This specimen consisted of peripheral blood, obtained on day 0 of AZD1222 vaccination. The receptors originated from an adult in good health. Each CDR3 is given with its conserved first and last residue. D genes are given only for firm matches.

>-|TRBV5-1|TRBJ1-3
CASSLGGTASGNTIYF
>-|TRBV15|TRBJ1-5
CATSSQLDQPQHF
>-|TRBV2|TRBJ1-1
CASIDGGAEAFF
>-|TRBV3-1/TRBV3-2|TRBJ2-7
CASSLGETYEQYF
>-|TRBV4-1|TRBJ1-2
CASSQDRAVSGYTF
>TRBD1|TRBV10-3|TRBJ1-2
CAISGLGTGDGYTF
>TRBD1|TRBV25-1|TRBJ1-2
CASSESGQVYGYTF
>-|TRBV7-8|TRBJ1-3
CASSWGGSSGNTIYF
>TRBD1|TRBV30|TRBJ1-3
CAWAGQGTGGNTIYF
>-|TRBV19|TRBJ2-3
CASSMSAGPSTDTQYF
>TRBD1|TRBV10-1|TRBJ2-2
CANHGQGRGGELFF
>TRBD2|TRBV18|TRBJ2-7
CASSLGTSGNSYEQYF
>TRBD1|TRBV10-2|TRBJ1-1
CASSEWTGMNTEAFF
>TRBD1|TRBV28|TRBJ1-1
CASSSPPRTGYTEAFF
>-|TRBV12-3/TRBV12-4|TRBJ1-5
CASSRQDSQPQHF
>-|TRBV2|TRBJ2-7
CASRARGNSYEQYF
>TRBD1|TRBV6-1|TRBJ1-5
CASIDRGDQPQHF
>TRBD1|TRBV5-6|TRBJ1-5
CASSFWTGQRNQPQHF
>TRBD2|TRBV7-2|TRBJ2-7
CASSPLLSTSGRRYEQYF
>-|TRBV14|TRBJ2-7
CASSQDILSYEQYF
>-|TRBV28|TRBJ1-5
CASSPGPGLGALNQPQHF
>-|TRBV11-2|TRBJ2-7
CASSLERESSLEQYF
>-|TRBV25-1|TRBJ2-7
CASSTGYEQYF
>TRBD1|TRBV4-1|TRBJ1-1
CASSQVVVGTGASNTEAFF
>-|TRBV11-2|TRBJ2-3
CASSLDLSLSSDTQYF
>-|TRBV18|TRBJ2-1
CASSPPSGLSVEQFF
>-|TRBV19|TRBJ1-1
CASSKVGRPNTEAFF
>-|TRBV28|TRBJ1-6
CASSGTGLVSSPLHF
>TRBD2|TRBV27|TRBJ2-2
CASSGRLAGGPGDTGELFF
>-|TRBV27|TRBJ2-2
CASSLFPQGNTGELFF
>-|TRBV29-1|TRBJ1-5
CSVRGGSNQPQHF
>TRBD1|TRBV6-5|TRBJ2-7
CASTGTGGYEQYF
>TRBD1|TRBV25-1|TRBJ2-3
CASSHRGSTDTQYF
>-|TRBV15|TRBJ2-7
CATSPHRAMDYEQYF
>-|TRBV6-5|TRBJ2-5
CASSTGPLQETQYF